These 22 T cell receptor beta chains were sequenced from one sample in a study of T cells in women clearing cervical HPV infection. Method: immunoSEQ multiplex PCR; TCRdb's copy keeps in-frame clones and lacks some. This sample's table reports approximately 38,000 clones. What was sequenced was blood buffy coat. The receptors originated from a woman between 18 and 69 years old with a cervical HPV16 infection that either progressed to CIN3+ or cleared (not recorded which).

Remarks on this clone: The CDR3 goes on 3 residues after the read ends, and that part is filled in from the germline J gene. V is TRBV29-1 and J is TRBJ1-1; D call uncertain. This CDR3 contains 12 residues. The V gene lost 4 bases and the J gene lost 2 bases, with 8 bases spanning the gap. Germline CDR1 and CDR2: SQVTM and ANQGSEA. The covered CDR3 bases are TGCAGCGTTGGTTCGACTAACACTGAA. Translated, it gives CSVGSTNTE. The full CDR3 sequence reads CSVGSTNTEAFF.

As to this clone: The read finishes 3 residues shy of the CDR3 end, and the germline J gene is used to complete it. This chain joins TRBV7-2 and TRBJ1-2; D might be TRBD1 (5 bases). Germline CDR1 is SGHTA and CDR2 is FQGNSA. There are 15 residues in the CDR3. The CDR3 sequence: CASSPTSGGSETYTF. The part of the CDR3 DNA that was read is TGTGCCAGCAGCCCGACTAGCGGGGGGTCGGAGACC.

About this clone: The DNA ends 3 residues before the CDR3 does, and the rest of the CDR3 is filled in from the germline J gene. The chain is built from TRBV7-6 and TRBJ1-6; TRBD1 matches 7 bases. Germline CDR1 SGHVS, CDR2 FNYEAQ. V trimming: 6 bases; J trimming: 8 bases; junction bases outside the gene matches: 7. The CDR3 loop spans 14 amino acids. The CDR3 DNA, read in part, is TGTGCCAGCAGTCCCGAAGGGGGCTATTCACCC. Translated, it gives CASSPEGGYSP. The whole CDR3 sequence is CASSPEGGYSPLHF.

As for this clone: The sequenced fragment ends 3 residues before the CDR3 boundary, so the rest is inferred from the germline J gene. The V gene is TRBV6-2 or TRBV6-3, the J gene TRBJ1-2; a possible D gene is TRBD1 (6 bases). The CDR3 has 11 residues. Germline CDR1 and CDR2: MNHEY and SVGEGT. The part of the CDR3 DNA that was read is TGTGCCAGCGCACGGGACATTCTC. Translating it yields CASARDIL. The CDR3 as a whole reads CASARDILYTF.

In the case of this clone: The missing CDR3 end, 3 residues past where the read stops, is filled in from the germline J gene. The chain joins TRBV10-1 to TRBJ2-3, with a tentative D call TRBD1 (6 bases). This CDR3 has 15 amino acids. Germline CDR1 and CDR2: WNHNN and SYGVQD (reference sequence). V shed 3 bases and J shed 1 base, with 11 bases lying between them. CDR3 DNA (partial): TGCGCCAGCAGTGATGGGGGCGGACGCACAGATACG. Translation: CASSDGGGRTDT. The full CDR3 sequence reads CASSDGGGRTDTQYF.

CDR3 sequence: CASTTGNSYNSPLHF. The sequenced part of the CDR3 DNA is TGTGCCAGTACTACAGGGAACTCCTATAATTCACCC. The chain employs TRBV19 and TRBJ1-6, with D perhaps TRBD1 (6 bases). The sequence runs out 3 residues before the end of the CDR3; the remainder is reconstructed from the germline J gene. V was trimmed by 7 bases and J by 0 bases, leaving 10 bases between them. Germline-derived CDR1 and CDR2 are LNHDA and SQIVND (reference sequence). The CDR3 contains 15 residues.

Regarding this clone: The read gets to within 3 residues of the CDR3 end, and the germline J gene fills in the rest. This chain uses TRBV5-4 with TRBJ2-1, with 7 bases matching TRBD2. CDR1 and CDR2 (germline): SGHNT, YYREEE (reference sequence). The V gene end was trimmed by 1 base and the J gene end by 3 bases; junction bases not matched to a gene: 4. The CDR3 runs 15 residues. The CDR3 is CASSLSLADYNEQFF. The CDR3 bases that were read are TGTGCCAGCAGCTTGAGTCTAGCGGACTACAATGAG.

As regards this clone: The CDR3 goes on 3 residues after the read ends, and that part is filled in from the germline J gene. The chain combines TRBV2 with TRBJ2-7; 8 bases are a match to TRBD1. The CDR3 totals 13 residues. Trimming took 6 bases from V and 4 from J; bases not matched to a gene: 5. Per germline, CDR1 SNHLY and CDR2 FYNNEI. CDR3 DNA (partial): TGTGCCAGCAGGCGGGACAGGCAGTACGAG. Its translation is CASRRDRQYE. The entire CDR3 is CASRRDRQYEQYF.

Points on this clone: The read gets to within 3 residues of the CDR3 end, and the germline J gene fills in the rest. The V gene is TRBV5-1, the J gene TRBJ2-3, with 8 positions matching TRBD1. Germline V CDR1 and CDR2: SGHRS, YFSETQ. This CDR3 has 15 amino acids. This CDR3 reads CASSPTGGLYQPQYF. The DNA read from the CDR3 is TGCGCCAGCAGTCCAACAGGGGGATTATATCAGCCG.

Turning to this clone: The read stops 3 residues short of the end of the CDR3; the missing end is completed from the germline J gene. The chain employs TRBV19 and TRBJ1-2, with TRBD1 as a possible D gene (5 bases). V was trimmed by 3 bases and J by 2 bases, leaving 10 bases between them. The length of the CDR3 is 14 residues. Germline-derived CDR1 and CDR2 are LNHDA and SQIVND (reference sequence). The CDR3 is CASSMLTVNYGYTF. The CDR3 bases that were read are TGTGCCAGTAGTATGCTGACAGTGAACTATGGC.

For this clone: From the germline J gene comes the end of the CDR3, since the read stops 3 residues before it. This sequence joins TRBV20-1 and TRBJ2-3; TRBD1 agrees at 7 bases. This CDR3 is 13 amino acids long. Germline CDR1 is DFQATT and CDR2 is SNEGSKA (reference sequence). This CDR3 is CSARETGQETQYF. Incomplete CDR3 DNA: TGCAGTGCTAGGGAGACAGGGCAAGAGACG.

Comment on this clone: The read gets to within 3 residues of the CDR3 end, and the germline J gene fills in the rest. V usage is TRBV19 and J usage is TRBJ1-1; tentatively, D is TRBD1 (5 bases). The CDR3 spans 14 residues. The V and J ends lost 2 bases and 1 base respectively, with 8 bases between them. Germline CDR1 reads LNHDA; CDR2 reads SQIVND (reference sequence). The covered CDR3 bases are TGTGCCAGTAGTATATTGCAGGGGAACACTGAA. Translated: CASSILQGNTE. The entire CDR3 protein is CASSILQGNTEAFF. Based on the CDR3 plus reference TRBV19 and TRBJ1-1, the full variable domain is DGGITQSPKYLFRKEGQNVTLSCEQNLNHDAMYWYRQDPGQGLRLIYYSQIVNDFQKGDIAEGYSVSREKKESFPLTVTSAQKNPTAFYLCASSILQGNTEAFFGQGTRLTVV.

For this clone: Coverage ceases 3 residues before the CDR3 finishes, and the germline J gene fills in the end. V is TRBV11-3 and J is TRBJ1-2, with a possible D match to TRBD1 (6 bases). Germline values: CDR1 SGHNT, CDR2 YENEEA. The CDR3 has 12 residues. The covered CDR3 bases are TGTGCCAGCAGCTCTCAGGGACATACC. Protein sequence: CASSSQGHT. The CDR3 in full is CASSSQGHTYTF.

As for this clone: With the read ending 3 residues before the CDR3 end, the germline J gene is used to fill in that end. This sequence joins TRBV18 and TRBJ1-2, with TRBD1 matching over 9 bases. CDR1 KGHSH and CDR2 LQKENI come from the germline V gene. The CDR3 is made up of 16 amino acids. The CDR3 is CASSPLDRGAKNIYTF. CDR3 DNA (partial): TGTGCCAGCTCACCGTTGGACAGGGGTGCCAAAAACATC.

On this clone: The junction differs from germline at one of its ends, possibly a read error. The CDR3 end lies 3 residues beyond the end of the read and is filled in from the germline J gene. The V call is TRBV4-2, the J call TRBJ1-5; D gene ambiguous. The germline gives CDR1 LGHNA, CDR2 YNFKEQ. The CDR3 is 13 residues long. The part of the CDR3 DNA that was read is TGCGCCAGCAGCCAAGATATCAATCAGCCC. This sequence encodes CASSQDINQP. The whole CDR3 protein reads CASSQDINQPQHF.

On this clone: The read stops 3 residues short of the end of the CDR3; the missing end is completed from the germline J gene. The V call is TRBV10-3, the J call TRBJ2-7; D may be TRBD2 (6 bases). Trimming pared 7 bases from V and 2 bases from J, leaving 15 bases between. Germline lookup yields CDR1 ENHRY and CDR2 SYGVKD. The CDR3 covers 14 residues. Partial CDR3 DNA: TGTGCCATCAATCCCGGGGGTAACGCCTACGAG. This translates into CAINPGGNAYE. In full, the CDR3 is CAINPGGNAYEQYF.

About this clone: The read terminates 3 residues ahead of where the CDR3 ends, so the germline J gene completes it. The chain joins TRBV12-3 or TRBV12-4 to TRBJ2-7; 7 nucleotides match TRBD1. V trimming: 1 base; J trimming: 4 bases; junction bases outside the gene matches: 13. The CDR3 spans 17 residues. CDR3 in amino acids: CASSLGPGQSKAYEQYF. CDR3 bases read: TGTGCCAGCAGTTTAGGCCCGGGACAGTCAAAGGCGTACGAG.

Comments on this clone: The read comes to an end 3 residues before the CDR3 does, leaving the germline J gene to fill in the end. This rearrangement joins TRBV7-9 to TRBJ1-2; D remains ambiguous. Germline-derived CDR1 and CDR2 are SEHNR and FQNEAQ (reference sequence). CDR3 length: 15 amino acids. CDR3 sequence: CASSLAYKGSYDYTF. CDR3 DNA (partial): TGTGCCAGCAGCTTAGCCTACAAGGGCTCCTACGAC. Variable domain in full (rest from reference TRBV7-9 and TRBJ1-2): DTGVSQNPRHKITKRGQNVTFRCDPISEHNRLYWYRQTLGQGPEFLTYFQNEAQLEKSRLLSDRFSAERPKGSFSTLEIQRTEQGDSAMYLCASSLAYKGSYDYTFGSGTRLTVV.

Comments on this clone: Coverage ceases 3 residues before the CDR3 finishes, and the germline J gene fills in the end. The chain employs TRBV27 and TRBJ1-5; the D gene is possibly TRBD1 (5 bases). The CDR3 is 15 residues long. Trimming left V 3 bases short and J 0 bases short, with 9 bases between. CDR1 is MNHEY and CDR2 is SMNVEV in the germline V gene (reference sequence). CDR3 DNA (partial): TGTGCCAGCAGTTTGACGGGGGGTAGCAATCAGCCC. Protein: CASSLTGGSNQP. The full-length CDR3 reads as CASSLTGGSNQPQHF.

Concerning this clone itself: The CDR3 end falls 3 residues outside the read, so it is completed with the germline J gene. The rearrangement joins TRBV11-2 to TRBJ1-1; D perhaps matches TRBD1 (5 bases). Germline CDR1 reads SGHAT; CDR2 reads FQNNGV. The CDR3 contains 12 residues. CDR3 in amino acids: CASSEGTAGAFF. The sequenced CDR3 bases are TGTGCCAGCAGCGAAGGGACGGCGGGG.

Regarding this clone: The read stops 3 residues short of the end of the CDR3; the missing end is completed from the germline J gene. This chain uses TRBV20-1 with TRBJ2-1; 11 bases align to TRBD1. The CDR3 runs to 15 residues. Unmatched junction bases numbered 8, after V lost 5 bases and J lost 5 bases. Looked up from germline, CDR1 is DFQATT and CDR2 is SNEGSKA (reference sequence). The CDR3: CSAGRLGQGDNEQFF. The DNA read from the CDR3 is TGCAGTGCTGGTCGTCTGGGACAGGGGGACAATGAG.

Partial CDR3 DNA: TGTGCCAGCAGCCGGGGAGGTGAGCGGGGGTCCTACAATGAG. Translation: CASSRGGERGSYNE. The whole CDR3 reads CASSRGGERGSYNEQFF. The chain joins TRBV4-2 to TRBJ2-1, with 8 bases that match TRBD2. Read sequence stops 3 residues before the CDR3 end, and the germline J gene provides the missing end. Per germline, CDR1 LGHNA and CDR2 YNFKEQ. This CDR3 comprises 17 residues. The J segment lost 1 base and the V segment lost 4 bases, leaving 9 bases of the junction unmatched.